This T cell receptor beta chain appears in the sequencing data of a study of cytomegalovirus exposure and HLA in healthy donors. Study information: Early released data comprised 80 million to 90 million unique TCRs from HLA-typed donors.

While unrecorded immune exposures were likely, the donors were nominally healthy when sampled. Primers: 60 Vbeta forward and 13 Jbeta reverse. Only in-frame clones appear in the TCRdb table, and some are missing; sequencing was by immunoSEQ multiplex PCR. The table lists over 150,000 clones, about 70% of them singletons. With regard to this clone: Its target is unknown.

Study-wide results and limits: The study found most TCR sequences rare, yet found some public TCRs in many donors.

V was shortened by 2 bases and J by 4 bases, with 12 bases between the two germline ends. Per the germline V gene, CDR1 is SGDLS and CDR2 is YYNGEE. The CDR3 covers 14 residues. The sequenced sample was PBMCs. This chain connects TRBV9 to TRBJ1-1, with D perhaps matching TRBD1 (6 bases). This TCR derives from a man between 18 and 29 years old in good health and CMV-seronegative. The CDR3 DNA reads TGTGCCAGCAGCGTGTTTCTAGGGGGCACTGAAGCTTTCTTT. This encodes CASSVFLGGTEAFF.